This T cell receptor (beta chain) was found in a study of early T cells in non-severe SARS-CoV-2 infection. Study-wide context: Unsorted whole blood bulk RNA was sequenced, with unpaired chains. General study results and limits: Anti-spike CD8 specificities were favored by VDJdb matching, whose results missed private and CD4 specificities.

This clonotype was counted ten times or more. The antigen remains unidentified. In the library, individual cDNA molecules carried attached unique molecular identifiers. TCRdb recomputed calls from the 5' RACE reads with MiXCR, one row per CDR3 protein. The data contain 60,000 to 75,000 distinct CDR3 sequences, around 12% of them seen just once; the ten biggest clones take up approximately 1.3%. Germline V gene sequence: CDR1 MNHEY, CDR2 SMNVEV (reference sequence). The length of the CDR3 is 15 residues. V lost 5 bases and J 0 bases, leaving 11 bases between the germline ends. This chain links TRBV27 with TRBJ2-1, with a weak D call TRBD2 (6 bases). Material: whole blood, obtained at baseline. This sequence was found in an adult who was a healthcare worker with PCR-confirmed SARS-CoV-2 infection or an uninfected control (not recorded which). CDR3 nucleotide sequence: TGTGCCAGCAGTCCTAGCGTAAGCTCCTACAATGAGCAGTTCTTC. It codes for CASSPSVSSYNEQFF.